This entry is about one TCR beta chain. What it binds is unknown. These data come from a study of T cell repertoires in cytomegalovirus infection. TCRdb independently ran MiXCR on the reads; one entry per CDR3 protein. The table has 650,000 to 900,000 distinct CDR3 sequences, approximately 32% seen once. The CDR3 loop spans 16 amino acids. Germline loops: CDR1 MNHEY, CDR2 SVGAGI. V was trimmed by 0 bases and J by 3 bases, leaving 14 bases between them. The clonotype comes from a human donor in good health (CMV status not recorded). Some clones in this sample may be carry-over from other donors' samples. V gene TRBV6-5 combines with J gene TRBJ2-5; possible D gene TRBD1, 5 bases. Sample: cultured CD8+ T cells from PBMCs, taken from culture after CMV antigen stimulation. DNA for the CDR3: TGTGCCAGCAGTTACTCAGAATACAGGCAGAAAGAGACCCAGTACTTC. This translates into CASSYSEYRQKETQYF.